This T cell receptor (beta chain) was captured in a study of T cell responses to AZD1222 COVID-19 vaccine. Study information: Second-dose groups at about 4 or about 12 weeks were pooled. Study observations and caveats: As reported, nearly half of all spike-specific TCRs target variant regions that are unmutated.

Here immunoSEQ multiplex PCR was the method, and the copy in TCRdb shows in-frame clones only, minus some. The sample records 99,000 or so clones, more than 75% being singletons. Germline V gives CDR1 SSHAT, CDR2 FNYEAQ (reference sequence). This CDR3 has 13 amino acids. With respect to this clone: Its target is unknown. An end of the junction differs from the germline gene, which may be a read error.

The gene calls are TRBV7-7 and TRBJ2-3; D gene uncertain. The receptor was derived from an adult in good health. This sample comprised peripheral blood, obtained on day 0 of AZD1222 vaccination. In nucleotides, the CDR3 is TGTGCTAGCAGCCTTACGGTGGGCAATACGCAGTATTTT. It specifies CASSLTVGNTQYF.